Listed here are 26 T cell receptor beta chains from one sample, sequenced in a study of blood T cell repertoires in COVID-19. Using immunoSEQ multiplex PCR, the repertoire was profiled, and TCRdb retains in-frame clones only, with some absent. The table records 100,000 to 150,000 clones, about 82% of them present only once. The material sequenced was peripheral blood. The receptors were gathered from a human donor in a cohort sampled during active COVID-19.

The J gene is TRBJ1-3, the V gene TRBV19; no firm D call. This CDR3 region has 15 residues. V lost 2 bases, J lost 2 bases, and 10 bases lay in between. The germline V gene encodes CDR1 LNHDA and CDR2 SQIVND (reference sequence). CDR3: CASSISTVTGNTIYF. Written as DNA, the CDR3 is TGTGCCAGTAGTATATCCACAGTGACTGGAAACACCATATATTTT. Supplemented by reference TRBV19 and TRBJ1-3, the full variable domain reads DGGITQSPKYLFRKEGQNVTLSCEQNLNHDAMYWYRQDPGQGLRLIYYSQIVNDFQKGDIAEGYSVSREKKESFPLTVTSAQKNPTAFYLCASSISTVTGNTIYFGEGSWLTVV.

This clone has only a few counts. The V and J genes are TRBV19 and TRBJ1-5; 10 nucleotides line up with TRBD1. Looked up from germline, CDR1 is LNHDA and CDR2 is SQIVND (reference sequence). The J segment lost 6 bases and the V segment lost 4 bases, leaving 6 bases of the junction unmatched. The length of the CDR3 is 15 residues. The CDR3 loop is CASSSDRGPGQPQHF. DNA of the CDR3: TGTGCCAGTAGTAGCGACAGGGGGCCAGGTCAGCCCCAGCATTTT.

CDR3 sequence (DNA): TGCGCCAGCACCCAGGTGACCGCCAACACCGGGGAGCTGTTTTTT. Its protein is CASTQVTANTGELFF. The V gene is TRBV23-1, the J gene TRBJ2-2; D ambiguous. TRBV23-1 is reported as an ORF; its role is uncertain. This CDR3 is 15 amino acids long. V shed 7 bases and J shed 2 bases, with 14 bases lying between them.

The CDR3 protein is CASSDRQGRGDGYTF. CDR3 DNA sequence: TGCGCCAGCAGCGACCGGCAGGGGCGCGGCGATGGCTACACCTTC. The genes are TRBV5-1 and TRBJ1-2, with D maybe TRBD1 (6 bases). The CDR3 is 15 amino acids. CDR1 and CDR2 (germline): SGHRS, YFSETQ. With 4 bases removed from V and 6 bases from J, the gap between germline ends came to 19 bases.

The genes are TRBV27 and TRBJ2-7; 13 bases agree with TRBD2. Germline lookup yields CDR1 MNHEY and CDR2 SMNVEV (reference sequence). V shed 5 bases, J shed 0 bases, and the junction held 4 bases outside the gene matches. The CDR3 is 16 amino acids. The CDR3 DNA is TGTGCCAGCAGTGCGGGACTAGCGGGACCCTCCTACGAGCAGTACTTC. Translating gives CASSAGLAGPSYEQYF.

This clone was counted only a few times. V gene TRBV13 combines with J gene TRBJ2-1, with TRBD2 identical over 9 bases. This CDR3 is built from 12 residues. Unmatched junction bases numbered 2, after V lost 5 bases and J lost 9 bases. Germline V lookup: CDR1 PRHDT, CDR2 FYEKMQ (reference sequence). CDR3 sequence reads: CASSKTSGEQFF. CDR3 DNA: TGTGCCAGCAGCAAGACTAGCGGTGAGCAGTTCTTC.

The CDR3 DNA reads as TGCGCCAGCAGCCAAGATCGAGGTTCCGGGTACGAGCAGTACTTC. The encoded protein is CASSQDRGSGYEQYF. The genes are TRBV4-3 and TRBJ2-7; D call uncertain. Trimming pared 0 bases from V and 4 bases from J, leaving 13 bases between. CDR1 is LGHNA, CDR2 YSLEER, per germline. There are 15 residues in the CDR3.

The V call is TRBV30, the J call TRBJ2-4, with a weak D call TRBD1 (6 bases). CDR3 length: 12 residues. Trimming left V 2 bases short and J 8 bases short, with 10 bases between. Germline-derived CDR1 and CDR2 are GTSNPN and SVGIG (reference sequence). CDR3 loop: CAWSLEGDIQYF. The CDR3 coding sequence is TGTGCCTGGAGTCTTGAGGGGGACATTCAGTACTTC.

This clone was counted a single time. This chain's CDR3 is CASSLARVADTQYF. The CDR3 DNA follows: TGCGCCAGCAGCTTGGCGCGTGTGGCAGATACGCAGTATTTT. This rearrangement joins TRBV5-1 to TRBJ2-3; D is undetermined. Trimming removed 0 bases from V and 4 bases from J, with 9 bases in between. Germline V gene data show CDR1 as SGHRS and CDR2 as YFSETQ. The CDR3 runs 14 residues.

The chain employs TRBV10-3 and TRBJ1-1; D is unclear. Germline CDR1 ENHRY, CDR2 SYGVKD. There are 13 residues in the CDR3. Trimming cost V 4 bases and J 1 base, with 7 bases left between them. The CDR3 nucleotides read TGTGCCATCAGTGTGCGGGAGAACACTGAAGCTTTCTTT. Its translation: CAISVRENTEAFF.

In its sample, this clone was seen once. The CDR3 DNA reads as TGTGCCAGCAGCTTAATGGGAGACACAGATACGCAGTATTTT. Translating it yields CASSLMGDTDTQYF. The rearrangement links TRBV7-9 to TRBJ2-3, with D possibly being TRBD2 (5 bases). Germline V gene data show CDR1 as SEHNR and CDR2 as FQNEAQ (reference sequence). This CDR3 comprises 14 residues. The germline V and J ends were trimmed by 2 bases and 2 bases, with 8 bases remaining between them.

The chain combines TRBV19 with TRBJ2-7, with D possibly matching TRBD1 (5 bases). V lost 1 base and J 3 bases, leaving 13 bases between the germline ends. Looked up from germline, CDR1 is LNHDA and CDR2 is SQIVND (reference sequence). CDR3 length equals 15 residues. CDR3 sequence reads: CASSIGQGAFYEQYF. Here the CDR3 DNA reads TGTGCCAGTAGTATAGGGCAGGGTGCTTTCTACGAGCAGTACTTC. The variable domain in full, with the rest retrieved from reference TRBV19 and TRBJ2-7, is DGGITQSPKYLFRKEGQNVTLSCEQNLNHDAMYWYRQDPGQGLRLIYYSQIVNDFQKGDIAEGYSVSREKKESFPLTVTSAQKNPTAFYLCASSIGQGAFYEQYFGPGTRLTVT.

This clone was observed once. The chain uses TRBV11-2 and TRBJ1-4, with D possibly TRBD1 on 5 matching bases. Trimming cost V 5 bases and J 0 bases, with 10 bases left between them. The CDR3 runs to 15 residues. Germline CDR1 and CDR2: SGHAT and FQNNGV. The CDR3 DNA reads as TGTGCCAGCAGCACCGACAGAGCAACTAATGAAAAACTGTTTTTT. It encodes CASSTDRATNEKLFF.

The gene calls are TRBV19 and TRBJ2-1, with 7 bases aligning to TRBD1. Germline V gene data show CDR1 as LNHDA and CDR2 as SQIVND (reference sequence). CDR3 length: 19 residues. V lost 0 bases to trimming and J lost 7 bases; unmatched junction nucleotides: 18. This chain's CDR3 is CASSIDLGGYTDRRNEQFF. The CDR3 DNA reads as TGTGCCAGTAGTATAGATCTAGGGGGCTACACAGACAGGAGGAATGAGCAGTTCTTC.

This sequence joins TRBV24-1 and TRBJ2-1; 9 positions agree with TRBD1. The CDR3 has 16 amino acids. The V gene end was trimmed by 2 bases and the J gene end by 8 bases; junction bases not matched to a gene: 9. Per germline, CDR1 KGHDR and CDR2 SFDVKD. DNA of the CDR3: TGTGCCACCAGTGATTACGATAGGACAGGGGCCCATGAGCAGTTCTTC. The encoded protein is CATSDYDRTGAHEQFF.

The CDR3 loop reads CASRRRQDNSPLHF. The CDR3 coding sequence is TGTGCCAGCAGACGTAGACAGGATAATTCACCCCTCCACTTT. The rearrangement links TRBV7-8 to TRBJ1-6; D perhaps matches TRBD1 (6 bases). This CDR3 contains 14 residues. Germline V gene lookup returns CDR1 SGHVS and CDR2 FQNEAQ. Trimming removed 6 bases at V and 5 bases at J, with 11 bases between.

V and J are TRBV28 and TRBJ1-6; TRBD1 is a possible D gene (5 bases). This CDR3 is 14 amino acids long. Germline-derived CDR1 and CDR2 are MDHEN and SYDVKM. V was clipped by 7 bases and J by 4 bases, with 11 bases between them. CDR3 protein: CASTTRGYNSPLHF. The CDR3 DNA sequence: TGTGCCAGCACCACCCGGGGGTATAATTCACCCCTCCACTTT.

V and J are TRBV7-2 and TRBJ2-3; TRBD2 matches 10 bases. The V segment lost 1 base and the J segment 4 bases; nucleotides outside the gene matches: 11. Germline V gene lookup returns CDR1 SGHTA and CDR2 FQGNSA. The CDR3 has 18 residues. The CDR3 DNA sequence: TGTGCCAGCAGCTTAGGTCGGCTAGCGGGAGTTACCGCAGATACGCAGTATTTT. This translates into CASSLGRLAGVTADTQYF.

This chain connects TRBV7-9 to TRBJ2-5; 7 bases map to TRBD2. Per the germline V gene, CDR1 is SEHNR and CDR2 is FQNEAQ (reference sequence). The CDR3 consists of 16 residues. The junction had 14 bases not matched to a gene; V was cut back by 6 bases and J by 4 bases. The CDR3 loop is CASRRDGGEGRETQYF. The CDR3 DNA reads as TGTGCCAGCAGGCGGGATGGAGGGGAGGGCCGAGAGACCCAGTACTTC.

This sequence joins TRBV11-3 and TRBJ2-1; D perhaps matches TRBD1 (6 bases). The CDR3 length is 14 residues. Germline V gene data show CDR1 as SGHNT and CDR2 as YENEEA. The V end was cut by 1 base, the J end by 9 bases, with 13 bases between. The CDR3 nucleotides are TGTGCCAGCAGCTTAGGGCCAGGGACAAGTGAGCAGTTCTTC. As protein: CASSLGPGTSEQFF.

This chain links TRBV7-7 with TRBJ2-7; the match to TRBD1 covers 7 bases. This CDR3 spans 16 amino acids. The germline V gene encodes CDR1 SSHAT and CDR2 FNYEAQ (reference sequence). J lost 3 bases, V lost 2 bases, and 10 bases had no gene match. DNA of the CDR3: TGTGCCAGCAGCTTATTCCGGGACAGAAGAAACTACGAGCAGTACTTC. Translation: CASSLFRDRRNYEQYF.

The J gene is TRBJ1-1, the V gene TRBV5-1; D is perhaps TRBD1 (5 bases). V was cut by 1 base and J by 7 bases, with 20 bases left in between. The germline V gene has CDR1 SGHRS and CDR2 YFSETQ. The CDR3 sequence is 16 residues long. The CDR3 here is CASSLLYGAVANEAFF. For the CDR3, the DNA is TGCGCCAGCAGCTTGCTATATGGGGCGGTAGCCAATGAAGCTTTCTTT.

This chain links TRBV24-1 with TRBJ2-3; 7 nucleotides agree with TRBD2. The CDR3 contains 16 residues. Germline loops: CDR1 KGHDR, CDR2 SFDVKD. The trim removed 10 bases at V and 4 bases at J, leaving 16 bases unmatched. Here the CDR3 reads CATRKNGAGRADTQYF. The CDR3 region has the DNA TGTGCCACAAGGAAAAACGGAGCGGGGCGGGCAGATACGCAGTATTTT.

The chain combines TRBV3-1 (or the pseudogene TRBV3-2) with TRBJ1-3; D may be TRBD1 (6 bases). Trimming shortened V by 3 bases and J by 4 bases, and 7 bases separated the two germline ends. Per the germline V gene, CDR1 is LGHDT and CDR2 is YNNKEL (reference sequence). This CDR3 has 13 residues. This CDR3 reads CASSQGAGNTIYF. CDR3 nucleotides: TGTGCCAGCAGCCAGGGGGCCGGAAACACCATATATTTT.

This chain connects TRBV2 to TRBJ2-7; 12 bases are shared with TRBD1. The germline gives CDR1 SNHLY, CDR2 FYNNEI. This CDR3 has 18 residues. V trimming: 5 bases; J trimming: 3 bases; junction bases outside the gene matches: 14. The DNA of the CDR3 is TGTGCCAGCAGTTCTCATTCATCCGGGACAGGGGGCATCTACGAGCAGTACTTC. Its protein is CASSSHSSGTGGIYEQYF.

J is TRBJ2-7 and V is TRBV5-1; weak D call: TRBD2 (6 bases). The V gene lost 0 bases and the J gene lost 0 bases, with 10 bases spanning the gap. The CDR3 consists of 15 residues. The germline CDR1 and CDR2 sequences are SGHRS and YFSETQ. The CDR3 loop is CASSLAGTFSYEQYF. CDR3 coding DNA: TGCGCCAGCAGCTTGGCCGGGACTTTCTCCTACGAGCAGTACTTC.